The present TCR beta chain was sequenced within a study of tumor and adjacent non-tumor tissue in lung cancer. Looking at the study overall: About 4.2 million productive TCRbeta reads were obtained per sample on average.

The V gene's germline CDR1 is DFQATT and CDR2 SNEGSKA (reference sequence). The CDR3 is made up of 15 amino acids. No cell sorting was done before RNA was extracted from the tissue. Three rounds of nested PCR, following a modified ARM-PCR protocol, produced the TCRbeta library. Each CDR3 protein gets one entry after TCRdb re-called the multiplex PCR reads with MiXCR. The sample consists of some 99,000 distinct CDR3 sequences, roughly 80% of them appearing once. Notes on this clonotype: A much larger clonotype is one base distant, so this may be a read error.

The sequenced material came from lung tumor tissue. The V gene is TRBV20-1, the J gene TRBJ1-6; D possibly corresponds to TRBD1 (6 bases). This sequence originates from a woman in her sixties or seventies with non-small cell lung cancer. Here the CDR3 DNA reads TGCAGTGCCATACACCGTTTGGCAGGGGATTCACCCCTCGACTTT. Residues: CSAIHRLAGDSPLDF.